The source of this TCR beta chain is a study of control samples from healthy donors and cancer patients. Data came from immunoSEQ multiplex PCR; TCRdb stores just in-frame clones and leaves some out. This repertoire shows some 150,000 clones, over 85% found once; its top ten account for around 2.5%. The receptor's source is a man aged 50-60 years in good health. The sequencing sample was made of blood.

The CDR3 DNA reads as TGTGCCAGCAGTTTATATCGGTGGGGAGGCTACACCTTC. This gives the protein CASSLYRWGGYTF. The J gene is TRBJ1-2, the V gene TRBV28; D call uncertain. Germline V gene lookup returns CDR1 MDHEN and CDR2 SYDVKM. Trimming pared 1 base from V and 8 bases from J, leaving 11 bases between. The CDR3 covers 13 residues.